The rows below give T cell receptor beta chains drawn from one sample of a study of regulatory T cells in long-lasting Graves disease. TCRdb used MiXCR to reprocess the multiplex PCR reads, holding one entry per CDR3 protein. The repertoire holds around 400,000 distinct CDR3 sequences, less than 20% seen once, with over 20% in the top ten. Sequencing used peripheral blood mononuclear cells (PBMCs), obtained at new diagnosis, from a patient treated with antithyroid drugs. The receptors were gathered from a female donor with Graves disease. The CDR3 runs from the conserved cysteine through the conserved F or W. D genes are given only for firm matches. Where a row states a size, it is once, few, many or the class of an expanded clone; other rows omit it.

v_gene,d_gene,abundance,j_gene,CDR3aa,CDR3nt
TRBV2,TRBD2,NA,TRBJ2-3,CASSEAGLAGGTDTQYF,TGTGCCAGCAGTGAAGCGGGACTAGCGGGGGGCACAGATACGCAGTATTTT
TRBV19,TRBD1,many,TRBJ1-5,CASSTGQGNSNQPQHF,TGTGCCAGTAGTACAGGACAGGGAAATAGCAATCAGCCCCAGCATTTT
TRBV30,NA,many,TRBJ2-7,CAWSVLVGGEQYF,TGTGCCTGGAGTGTACTAGTGGGAGGCGAGCAGTACTTC
TRBV4-3,NA,few,TRBJ1-2,CASSQTPPGVGGYTF,TGCGCCAGCAGCCAAACCCCTCCGGGGGTGGGAGGCTACACCTTC
TRBV13,NA,few,TRBJ2-3,CASSLGLIGYTDTQYF,TGTGCCAGCAGCTTAGGCTTAATAGGATACACAGATACGCAGTATTTT
TRBV11-2,NA,many,TRBJ1-6,CASSSPSSLYNSPLHF,TGTGCCAGCAGCTCTCCGAGCAGCCTATATAATTCACCCCTCCACTTT
TRBV12-3/TRBV12-4,NA,many,TRBJ1-1,CASSPSRFAGAFF,TGTGCCAGCAGCCCTTCCCGTTTCGCGGGGGCTTTCTTT
TRBV7-2,NA,many,TRBJ2-3,CASSLEYRARSTDTQYF,TGTGCCAGCAGCTTAGAATATAGGGCCAGGAGCACAGATACGCAGTATTTT
TRBV2,TRBD2,many,TRBJ2-5,CASRSGGRETQYF,TGTGCCAGCCGATCGGGGGGACGAGAGACCCAGTACTTC
TRBV29-1,NA,many,TRBJ2-4,CSARRPEEAIQYF,TGCAGCGCGAGACGGCCGGAGGAGGCCATTCAGTACTTC
TRBV11-2,TRBD1,many,TRBJ1-3,CASSLDWDSVYTIYF,TGTGCCAGCAGCTTAGATTGGGACAGTGTCTACACCATATATTTT
TRBV20-1,TRBD2,few,TRBJ2-7,CSARDPLLGAGTYEQYF,TGCAGTGCTAGAGATCCACTTTTGGGAGCGGGGACCTACGAGCAGTACTTC
TRBV6-1,NA,many,TRBJ2-4,CASSDPPGRHAKNIQYF,TGTGCCAGCAGTGACCCGCCTGGCAGACACGCCAAAAACATTCAGTACTTC
TRBV28,NA,many,TRBJ1-5,CASSHQKSPNQPQHF,TGTGCCAGCAGTCACCAAAAAAGCCCGAATCAGCCCCAGCATTTT
TRBV4-1,NA,NA,TRBJ2-3,CASSQGPLRGPYTDTQYF,TGCGCCAGCAGCCAAGGACCCTTGCGGGGGCCATACACAGATACGCAGTATTTT
TRBV11-2,TRBD1,NA,TRBJ1-4,CASSPGQGDEKLFF,TGTGCCAGCAGCCCTGGACAGGGGGATGAAAAACTGTTTTTT
TRBV2,NA,many,TRBJ1-3,CASSEGTGRGNTIYF,TGTGCCAGCAGTGAAGGCACAGGGCGTGGAAACACCATATATTTT
TRBV9,NA,NA,TRBJ2-5,CASSPQATGETQYF,TGTGCCAGCAGCCCCCAGGCAACTGGCGAGACCCAGTACTTC
TRBV10-3,NA,many,TRBJ1-6,CAITPDDNSPLHF,TGTGCCATCACCCCCGACGATAATTCACCCCTCCACTTT
TRBV27,NA,few,TRBJ1-1,CASSHRPEGTEAFF,TGTGCCAGCAGTCACCGCCCGGAGGGCACTGAAGCTTTCTTT
TRBV5-4,NA,many,TRBJ1-5,CASSLGADGNQPQHF,TGTGCCAGCAGCTTGGGGGCGGACGGGAATCAGCCCCAGCATTTT
TRBV5-1,TRBD1,NA,TRBJ1-1,CASSSPDRGLTEAFF,TGCGCCAGCAGCTCCCCGGACAGGGGGCTAACTGAAGCTTTCTTT
TRBV12-3/TRBV12-4,NA,many,TRBJ2-5,CASSGMGLLETQYF,TGTGCCAGCAGTGGGATGGGATTACTGGAGACCCAGTACTTC
TRBV28,TRBD2,NA,TRBJ2-3,CASSSPAGTSGEVEDTQYF,TGTGCCAGCAGCTCTCCCGCGGGGACTAGCGGGGAAGTAGAAGATACGCAGTATTTT
TRBV14,NA,many,TRBJ2-7,CASSHGPYEQYF,TGTGCCAGCAGCCACGGTCCTTACGAGCAGTACTTC
TRBV29-1,TRBD1,NA,TRBJ2-1,CSVGTGEWNEQFF,TGCAGCGTTGGAACAGGGGAGTGGAATGAGCAGTTCTTC
TRBV7-2,NA,NA,TRBJ2-5,CASSLGWETQYF,TGTGCCAGCAGCTTAGGGTGGGAGACCCAGTACTTC
TRBV2,NA,NA,TRBJ2-7,CASSELGAWYEQYF,TGTGCCAGCAGTGAATTGGGGGCGTGGTACGAGCAGTACTTC
TRBV7-9,NA,few,TRBJ2-3,CASSPLRLADTQYF,TGTGCCAGCAGCCCCCTTAGACTAGCAGATACGCAGTATTTT
TRBV29-1,NA,NA,TRBJ2-1,CSVEEAVYNEQFF,TGCAGCGTTGAAGAAGCGGTCTACAATGAGCAGTTCTTC
TRBV11-2,NA,NA,TRBJ2-3,CASSLASRSTDTQCF,TGTGCCAGCAGCTTGGCCAGTCGTAGCACAGATACGCAGTGTTTT
TRBV12-3/TRBV12-4,NA,many,TRBJ2-3,CASSFFRGRSTDTQYF,TGTGCCAGCAGTTTCTTCAGGGGACGTAGCACAGATACGCAGTATTTT
TRBV7-3,NA,many,TRBJ1-1,CASSLYAGGTEAFF,TGTGCCAGCAGTTTATACGCCGGGGGCACTGAAGCTTTCTTT
TRBV10-3,TRBD1,few,TRBJ1-2,CAISEETGGHGYTF,TGTGCCATCAGTGAAGAAACAGGGGGTCATGGCTACACCTTC
TRBV28,NA,many,TRBJ1-5,CASSTAGIQPQHF,TGTGCCAGCAGCACGGCAGGGATTCAGCCCCAGCATTTT
TRBV7-2,NA,NA,TRBJ2-5,CASGAGGSETQYF,TGTGCCAGCGGGGCCGGGGGATCCGAGACCCAGTACTTC
TRBV28,NA,many,TRBJ2-1,CASSDMQGEFF,TGTGCCAGCAGTGACATGCAAGGGGAGTTCTTC
TRBV4-3,NA,NA,TRBJ2-7,CASSQVLTGRRFEGSYEQCF,TGCGCCAGCAGCCAGGTCTTGACGGGACGTCGGTTTGAAGGCTCCTACGAGCAGTGCTTC
TRBV4-1,NA,many,TRBJ1-1,CASSRNPGTLNTEAFF,TGCGCCAGCAGCCGGAATCCCGGGACATTGAACACTGAAGCTTTCTTT
TRBV6-1,NA,many,TRBJ2-5,CATSAHGAQYF,TGTGCCACCTCAGCGCATGGGGCCCAGTACTTC
TRBV7-8,TRBD1,NA,TRBJ1-6,CASSLASGTGNLSPLHF,TGTGCCAGCAGCTTAGCGAGCGGGACAGGGAATTTGTCACCCCTCCACTTT
TRBV28,TRBD1,NA,TRBJ2-7,CASRGLRDRGNEQYF,TGTGCCAGCAGGGGGCTCCGGGACAGGGGAAACGAGCAGTACTTC
TRBV7-9,TRBD1,once,TRBJ2-5,CATSSGTGTLETQYF,TGTGCCACCAGTTCCGGGACAGGGACCTTGGAGACCCAGTACTTC